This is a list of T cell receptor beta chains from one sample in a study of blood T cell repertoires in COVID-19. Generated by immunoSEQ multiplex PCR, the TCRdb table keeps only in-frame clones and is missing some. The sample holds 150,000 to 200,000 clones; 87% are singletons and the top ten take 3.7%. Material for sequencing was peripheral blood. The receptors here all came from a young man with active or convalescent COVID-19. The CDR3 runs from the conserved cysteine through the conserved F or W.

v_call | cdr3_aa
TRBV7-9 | CASSPSPGLTGELFF
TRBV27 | CASRTGSQETQYF
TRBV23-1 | CASKTGSGPQHF
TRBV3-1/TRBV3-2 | CASSPAVGSGTSTDTQYF
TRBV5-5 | CASSLSAVQRGAFF
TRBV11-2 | CASSLGQGQGYGYTF
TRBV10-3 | CAISEDRGGYGYTF
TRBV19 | CASSVGQGQPQHF
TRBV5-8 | CASSIGTPNNGSPLHF
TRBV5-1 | CASSTGLNTEAFF
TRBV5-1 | CASIPAGGHSNQPQHF
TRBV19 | CASSFRQGVSPLHF
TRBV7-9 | CASSLGGQEKRNYGYTF
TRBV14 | CASSPGGLTNYGYTF
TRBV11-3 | CASSLFPGVVGELFF
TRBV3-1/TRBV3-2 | CASSHSGAEAFF
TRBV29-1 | CSVGEQGTFGGYTF
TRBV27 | CASSLIPGGGDTQYF
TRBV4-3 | CASSQDPRGLSGYTF
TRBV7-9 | CASRAGLGELFF
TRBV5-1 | CASSLETSGGNTDTQYF
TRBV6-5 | CASTGTGLNYGYTF
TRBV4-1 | CASSQAGGPFNQPQHF
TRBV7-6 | CASSFSGGTYEQYF
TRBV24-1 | CATSDGTGGGYTF
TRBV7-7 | CASSLTARASGNTIYF
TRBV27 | CASKDQGNFNEQFF
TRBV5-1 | CASQIGGTAEETQYF
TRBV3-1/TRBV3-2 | CASSQAGINEQFF
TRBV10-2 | CASSDYVNTEAFF
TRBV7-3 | CASSPIGGAVEQYF
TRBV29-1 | CSVVLADYNEQFF
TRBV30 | CAWEGFSGETYNEQFF
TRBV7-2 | CASSPHGLAANTGELFF
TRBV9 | CASGGARTEGGGEAFF